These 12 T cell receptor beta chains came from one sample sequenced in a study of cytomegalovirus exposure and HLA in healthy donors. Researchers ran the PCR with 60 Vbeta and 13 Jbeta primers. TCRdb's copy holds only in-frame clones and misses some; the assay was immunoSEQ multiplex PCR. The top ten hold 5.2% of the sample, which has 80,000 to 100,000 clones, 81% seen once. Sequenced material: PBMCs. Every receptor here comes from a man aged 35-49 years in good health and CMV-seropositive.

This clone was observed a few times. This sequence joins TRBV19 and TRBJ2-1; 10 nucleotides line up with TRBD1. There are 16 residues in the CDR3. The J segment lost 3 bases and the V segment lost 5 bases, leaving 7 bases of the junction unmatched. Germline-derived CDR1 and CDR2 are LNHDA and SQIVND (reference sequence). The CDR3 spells CASSEGQGKIYNEQFF. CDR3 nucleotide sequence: TGTGCCAGTAGTGAGGGACAGGGGAAAATCTACAATGAGCAGTTCTTC.

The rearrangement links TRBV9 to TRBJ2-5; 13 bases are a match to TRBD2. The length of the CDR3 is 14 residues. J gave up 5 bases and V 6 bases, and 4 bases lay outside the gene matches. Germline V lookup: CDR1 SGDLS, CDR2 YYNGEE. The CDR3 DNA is TGTGCCAGCACACCGGGACTAGCGGGGGAGACCCAGTACTTC. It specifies CASTPGLAGETQYF.

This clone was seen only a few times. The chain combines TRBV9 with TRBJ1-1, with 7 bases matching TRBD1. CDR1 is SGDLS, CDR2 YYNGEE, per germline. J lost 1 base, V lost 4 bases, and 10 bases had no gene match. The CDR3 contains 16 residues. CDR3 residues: CASSPRQGIENTEAFF. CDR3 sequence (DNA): TGTGCCAGCAGCCCCCGACAGGGCATAGAGAACACTGAAGCTTTCTTT.

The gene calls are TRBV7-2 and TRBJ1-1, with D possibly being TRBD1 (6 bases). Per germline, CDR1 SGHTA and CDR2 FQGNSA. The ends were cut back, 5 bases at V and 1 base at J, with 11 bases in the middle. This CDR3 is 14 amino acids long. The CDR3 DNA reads TGTGCCAGCAGCCAGGGGCTCTCGAACACTGAAGCTTTCTTT. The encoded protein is CASSQGLSNTEAFF.

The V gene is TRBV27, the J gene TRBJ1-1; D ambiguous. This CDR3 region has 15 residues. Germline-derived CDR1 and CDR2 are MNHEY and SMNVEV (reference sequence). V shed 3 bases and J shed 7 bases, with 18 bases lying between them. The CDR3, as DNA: TGTGCCAGCAGTTTTGATATGTTAGAGGGCAGTGAAGCTTTCTTT. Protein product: CASSFDMLEGSEAFF.

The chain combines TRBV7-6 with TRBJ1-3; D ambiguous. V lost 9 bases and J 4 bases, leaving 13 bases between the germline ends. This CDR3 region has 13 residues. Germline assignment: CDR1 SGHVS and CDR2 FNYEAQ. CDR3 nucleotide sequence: TGTGCCAGTTCGTGGAGTACCGGAAACACCATATATTTT. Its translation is CASSWSTGNTIYF.

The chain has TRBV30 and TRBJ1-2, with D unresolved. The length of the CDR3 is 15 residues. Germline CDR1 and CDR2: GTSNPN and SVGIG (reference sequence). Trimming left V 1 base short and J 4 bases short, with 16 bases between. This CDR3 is CAWSAAFSRLYGYTF. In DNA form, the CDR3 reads TGTGCCTGGAGTGCCGCCTTTTCGCGGCTCTATGGCTACACCTTC.

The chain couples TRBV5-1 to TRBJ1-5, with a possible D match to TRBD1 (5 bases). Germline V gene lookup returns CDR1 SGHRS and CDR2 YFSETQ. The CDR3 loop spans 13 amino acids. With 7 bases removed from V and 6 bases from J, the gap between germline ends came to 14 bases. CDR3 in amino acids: CASALGVGQPQHF. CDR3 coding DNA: TGCGCCAGCGCCCTAGGGGTAGGTCAGCCCCAGCATTTT.

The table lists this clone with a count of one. CDR3 sequence: CASSLAPTGVRSPLHF. In DNA form, the CDR3 reads TGTGCCAGCAGCTTAGCCCCGACAGGGGTGAGGTCACCCCTCCACTTT. The chain couples TRBV7-8 to TRBJ1-6; 8 bases match TRBD1. The ends lost 0 bases at V and 10 bases at J; junction bases unmatched: 8. CDR3 length: 16 amino acids. Germline CDR1 is SGHVS and CDR2 is FQNEAQ.

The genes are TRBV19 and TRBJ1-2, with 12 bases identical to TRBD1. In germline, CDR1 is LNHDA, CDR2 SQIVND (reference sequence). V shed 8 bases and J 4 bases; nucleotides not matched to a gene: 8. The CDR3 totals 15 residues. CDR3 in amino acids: CASATGTGGGYGYTF. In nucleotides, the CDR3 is TGTGCCAGTGCGACCGGGACAGGGGGCGGCTATGGCTACACCTTC.

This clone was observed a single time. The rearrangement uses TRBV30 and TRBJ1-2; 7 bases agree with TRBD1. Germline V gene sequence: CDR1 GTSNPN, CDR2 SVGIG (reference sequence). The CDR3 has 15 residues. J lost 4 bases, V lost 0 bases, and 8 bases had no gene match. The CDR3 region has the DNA TGTGCCTGGAGTGTAGGGGGGACAGTCGGCTATGGCTACACCTTC. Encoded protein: CAWSVGGTVGYGYTF. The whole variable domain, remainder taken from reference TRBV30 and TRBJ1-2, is SQTIHQWPATLVQPVGSPLSLECTVEGTSNPNLYWYRQAAGRGLQLLFYSVGIGQISSEVPQNLSASRPQDRQFILSSKKLLLSDSGFYLCAWSVGGTVGYGYTFGSGTRLTVV.

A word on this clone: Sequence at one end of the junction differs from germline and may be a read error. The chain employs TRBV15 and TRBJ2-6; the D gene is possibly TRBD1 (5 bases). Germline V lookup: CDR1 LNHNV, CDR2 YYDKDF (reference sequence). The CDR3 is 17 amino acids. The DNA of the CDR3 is TGTGCCACAAGTGCTCCGGGCAGCCTCTCTGGGGCCAACGGCCTGACTTTC. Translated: CATSAPGSLSGANGLTF.